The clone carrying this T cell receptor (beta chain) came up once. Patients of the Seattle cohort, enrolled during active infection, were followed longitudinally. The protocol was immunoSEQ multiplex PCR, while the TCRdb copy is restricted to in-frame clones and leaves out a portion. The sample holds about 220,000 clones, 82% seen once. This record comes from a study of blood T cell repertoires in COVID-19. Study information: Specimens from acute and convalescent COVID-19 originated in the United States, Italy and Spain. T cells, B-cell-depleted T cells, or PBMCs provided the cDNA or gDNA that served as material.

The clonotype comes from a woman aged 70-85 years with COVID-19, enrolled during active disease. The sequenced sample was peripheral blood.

In DNA, the CDR3 is TGCGCCAGCAGCTTGATCCCAGCGTCCGACAGGGGGTACACTGAAGCTTTCTTT. Translating it yields CASSLIPASDRGYTEAFF. The chain carries TRBV5-1 and TRBJ1-1; 9 bases agree with TRBD1. CDR1 is SGHRS, CDR2 YFSETQ, per germline. The CDR3 spans 18 residues. V was clipped by 1 base and J by 3 bases; unmatched bases: 13.